At least ten counts were recorded for the clone carrying this T cell receptor (beta chain). Antigen: not known. The authors prepared the TCRbeta library with unique molecular identifiers. TCRdb ran MiXCR on the PCR reads and lists one entry per CDR3 protein. The sample includes over 450,000 distinct CDR3 sequences, more than 9% of them seen just once. The sample originates from a study of T-cell reconstitution after alpha-beta-depleted transplantation in children. Study-wide results and limits: Some patients' high day-60 TCRbeta diversity was attributed to recipient cells surviving conditioning.

Germline V gene lookup returns CDR1 MNHEY and CDR2 SMNVEV (reference sequence). The CDR3 extends over 16 amino acids. V lost 2 bases, J lost 6 bases, and 6 bases stayed unmatched. The chain is built from TRBV27 and TRBJ2-3, with TRBD2 matching 12 bases. This TCR was recovered from a child aged 2-9 years with inherited bone marrow failure, due to receive a stem cell transplant. The specimen comprised PBMCs, sampled before TCRalphabeta/CD19-depleted stem cell transplant. This CDR3 reads CASSLLLAGGVDTQYF. Written as DNA, the CDR3 is TGTGCCAGCAGTTTACTACTAGCGGGAGGCGTGGATACGCAGTATTTT.